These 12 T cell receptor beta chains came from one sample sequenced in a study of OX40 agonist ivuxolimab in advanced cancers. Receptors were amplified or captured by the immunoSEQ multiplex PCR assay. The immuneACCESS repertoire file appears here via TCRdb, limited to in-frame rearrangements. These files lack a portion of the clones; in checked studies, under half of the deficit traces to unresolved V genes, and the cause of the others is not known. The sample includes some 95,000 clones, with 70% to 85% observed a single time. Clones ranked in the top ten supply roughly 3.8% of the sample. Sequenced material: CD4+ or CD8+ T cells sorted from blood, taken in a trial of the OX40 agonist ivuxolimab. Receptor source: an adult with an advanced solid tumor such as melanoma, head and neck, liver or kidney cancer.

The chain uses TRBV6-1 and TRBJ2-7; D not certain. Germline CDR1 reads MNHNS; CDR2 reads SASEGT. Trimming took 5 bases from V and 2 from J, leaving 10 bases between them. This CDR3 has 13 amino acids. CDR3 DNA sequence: TGTGCCAGCAGTCAGTCCGTAACCTACGAGCAGTACTTC. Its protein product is CASSQSVTYEQYF.

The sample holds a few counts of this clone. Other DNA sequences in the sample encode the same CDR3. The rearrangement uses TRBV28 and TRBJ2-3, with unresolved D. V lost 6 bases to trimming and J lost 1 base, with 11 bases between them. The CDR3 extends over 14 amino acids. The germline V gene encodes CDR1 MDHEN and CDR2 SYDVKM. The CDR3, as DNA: TGTGCCAGCAGCTTCCTGGCGGGCACAGATACGCAGTATTTT. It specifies CASSFLAGTDTQYF.

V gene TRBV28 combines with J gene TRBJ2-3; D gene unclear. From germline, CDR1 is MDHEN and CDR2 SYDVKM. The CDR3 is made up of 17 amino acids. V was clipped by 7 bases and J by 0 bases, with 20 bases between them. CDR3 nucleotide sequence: TGTGCCAGCAAACCGAACATTGGCGCACCTAGCACAGATACGCAGTATTTT. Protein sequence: CASKPNIGAPSTDTQYF.

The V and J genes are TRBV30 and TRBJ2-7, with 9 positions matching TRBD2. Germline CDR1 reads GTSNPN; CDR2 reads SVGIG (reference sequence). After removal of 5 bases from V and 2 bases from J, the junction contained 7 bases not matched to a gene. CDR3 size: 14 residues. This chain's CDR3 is CAWVRTSETYEQYF. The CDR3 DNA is TGTGCCTGGGTCAGGACTAGCGAGACCTACGAGCAGTACTTC. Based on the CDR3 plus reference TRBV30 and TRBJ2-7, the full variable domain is SQTIHQWPATLVQPVGSPLSLECTVEGTSNPNLYWYRQAAGRGLQLLFYSVGIGQISSEVPQNLSASRPQDRQFILSSKKLLLSDSGFYLCAWVRTSETYEQYFGPGTRLTVT.

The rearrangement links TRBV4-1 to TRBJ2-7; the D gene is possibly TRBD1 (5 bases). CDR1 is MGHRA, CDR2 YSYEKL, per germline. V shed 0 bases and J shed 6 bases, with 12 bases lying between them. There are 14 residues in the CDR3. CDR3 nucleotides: TGCGCCAGCAGCCAAGAGGACAACCTACTCGAGCAGTACTTC. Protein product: CASSQEDNLLEQYF.

The CDR3 DNA is TGTGCCATCAGTGTCCAGGGGAGCGAGCAGTACTTC. Amino acids: CAISVQGSEQYF. The chain links TRBV10-3 to TRBJ2-7; D is possibly TRBD1 (6 bases). Germline lookup yields CDR1 ENHRY and CDR2 SYGVKD. The ends were cut back, 4 bases at V and 6 bases at J, with 10 bases in the middle. This CDR3 has 12 amino acids.

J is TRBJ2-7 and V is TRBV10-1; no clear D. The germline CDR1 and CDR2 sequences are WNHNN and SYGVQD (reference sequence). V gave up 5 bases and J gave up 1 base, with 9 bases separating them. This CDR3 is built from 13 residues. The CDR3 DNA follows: TGCGCCAGCAGTTACGGCCCTTCCTACGAGCAGTACTTC. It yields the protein CASSYGPSYEQYF.

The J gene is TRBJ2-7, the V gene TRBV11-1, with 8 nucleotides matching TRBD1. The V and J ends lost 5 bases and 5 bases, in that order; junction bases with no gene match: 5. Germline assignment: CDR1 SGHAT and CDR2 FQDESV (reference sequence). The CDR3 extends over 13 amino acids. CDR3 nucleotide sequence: TGTGCCAGCAGCGACAGGGGTCACCACGAGCAGTACTTC. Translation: CASSDRGHHEQYF.

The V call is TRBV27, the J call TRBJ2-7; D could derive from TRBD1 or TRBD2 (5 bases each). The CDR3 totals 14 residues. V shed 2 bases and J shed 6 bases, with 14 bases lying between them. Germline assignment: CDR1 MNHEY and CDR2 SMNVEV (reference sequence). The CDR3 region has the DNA TGTGCCAGCAGTTTAGGGGGACCGACGGGCGAGCAGTACTTC. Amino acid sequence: CASSLGGPTGEQYF.

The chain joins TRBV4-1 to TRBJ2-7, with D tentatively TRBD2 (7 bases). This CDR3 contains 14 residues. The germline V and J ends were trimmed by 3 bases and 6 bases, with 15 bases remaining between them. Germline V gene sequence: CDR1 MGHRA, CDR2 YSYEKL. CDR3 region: CASSHGGQTSEQYF. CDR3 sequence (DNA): TGCGCCAGCAGCCACGGGGGGCAGACCTCCGAGCAGTACTTC.

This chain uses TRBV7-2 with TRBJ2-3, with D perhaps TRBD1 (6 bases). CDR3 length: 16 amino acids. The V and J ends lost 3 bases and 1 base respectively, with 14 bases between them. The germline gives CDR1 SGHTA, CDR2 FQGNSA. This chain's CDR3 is CASSFHREFGTDTQYF. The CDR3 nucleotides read TGTGCCAGCAGCTTCCACAGGGAGTTTGGCACAGATACGCAGTATTTT. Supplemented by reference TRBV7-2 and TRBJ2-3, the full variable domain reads GAGVSQSPSNKVTEKGKDVELRCDPISGHTALYWYRQSLGQGLEFLIYFQGNSAPDKSGLPSDRFSAERTGGSVSTLTIQRTQQEDSAVYLCASSFHREFGTDTQYFGPGTRLTVL.

The CDR3 DNA follows: TGTGCCACCAGTCCTCAACAGCTTAATGAAAAACTGTTTTTT. It codes for CATSPQQLNEKLFF. V gene TRBV15 combines with J gene TRBJ1-4; D gene uncertain. CDR3 length: 14 residues. Deletions cut 6 bases from V and 4 bases from J, with 12 bases between. Per the germline V gene, CDR1 is LNHNV and CDR2 is YYDKDF (reference sequence).